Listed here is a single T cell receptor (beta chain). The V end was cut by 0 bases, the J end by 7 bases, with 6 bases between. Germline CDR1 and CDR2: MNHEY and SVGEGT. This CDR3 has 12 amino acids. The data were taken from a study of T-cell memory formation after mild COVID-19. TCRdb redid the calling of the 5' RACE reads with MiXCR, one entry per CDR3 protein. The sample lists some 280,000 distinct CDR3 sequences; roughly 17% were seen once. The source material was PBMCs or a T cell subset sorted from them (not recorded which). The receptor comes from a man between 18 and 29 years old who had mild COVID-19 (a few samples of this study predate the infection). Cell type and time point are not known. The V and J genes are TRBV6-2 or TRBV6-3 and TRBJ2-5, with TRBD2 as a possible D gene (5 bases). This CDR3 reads CASSYSEATQYF. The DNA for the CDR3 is TGTGCCAGCAGTTACTCGGAGGCGACCCAGTACTTC.